Listed here are 14 T cell receptor beta chains from one sample, sequenced in a study of blood T cells in healthy people across ages (dated by TCRdb to the mid-2010s). Receptor libraries were prepared by 5' RACE. Sequencing instrument: Illumina HiSeq 2500. A second about 7 to 12 cycle PCR used a sample-barcoded 5' primer and a J-beta primer mix. TCRdb passed the public sequencing reads through fastp at Q25 and MiXCR, retaining productive beta sequences. Identical CDR3 proteins give one entry, which carries the most common genes and DNA. This sample is represented by about 1,400,000 distinct CDR3 sequences; 55% to 75% of them were singletons. Over 5% of the sample rests with the top ten. The sample taken for sequencing was blood. The receptors shown here come from a man between 18 and 35 years old in good health.

This clonotype was picked up a small number of times. In DNA, the CDR3 is TGCGCCAGCAGCCAAGATAACCAGTTTGAGGCATTGGGGCAGTACTTC. This encodes CASSQDNQFEALGQYF. J is TRBJ2-5 and V is TRBV4-1, with D unclear. The V end was cut by 0 bases, the J end by 11 bases, with 22 bases between. CDR1 and CDR2 from the germline V gene are MGHRA and YSYEKL. CDR3 length: 16 residues.

This chain uses TRBV13 with TRBJ2-5; 8 bases fit TRBD2. The J call is uncertain, as TRBJ2-7 better fits the DNA end. CDR3 size: 17 residues. Germline V CDR1 and CDR2: PRHDT, FYEKMQ (reference sequence). In DNA, the CDR3 is TGTGCCAGCAGCTCCCTGCGGGGGGCCCTTCCCAGCTACGAGCAGTACTTC. As protein: CASSSLRGALPSYEQYF.

V gene TRBV4-1 combines with J gene TRBJ2-5; possible D gene TRBD1, 6 bases. This CDR3 spans 15 amino acids. V lost 0 bases and J 5 bases, leaving 13 bases between the germline ends. Germline V gives CDR1 MGHRA, CDR2 YSYEKL. The CDR3 bases are TGCGCCAGCAGCCAAGATACGGGGACAACTGAGACCCAGTACTTC. Encoded protein: CASSQDTGTTETQYF.

J is TRBJ2-4 and V is TRBV4-2; D is perhaps TRBD1 (5 bases). The closer fit of TRBJ2-7 to the DNA end suggests the J call may be wrong. This CDR3 contains 11 residues. Germline V gene lookup returns CDR1 LGHNA and CDR2 YNFKEQ. CDR3: CATQVSYEQYF. For the CDR3, the DNA is TGTGCCACACAGGTCTCCTACGAGCAGTACTTC.

This rearrangement joins TRBV4-2 to TRBJ2-1, with 8 bases aligning to TRBD2. The J segment lost 4 bases and the V segment lost 4 bases, leaving 9 bases of the junction unmatched. Germline V CDR1 and CDR2: LGHNA, YNFKEQ. The CDR3 spans 16 residues. CDR3: CASSPWASGLYNEQFF. The CDR3 DNA sequence: TGTGCCAGCAGCCCATGGGCTAGCGGGCTATACAATGAGCAGTTCTTC.

The CDR3: CASSLEPGHRPYF. For the CDR3, the DNA is TGCGCCAGCAGCCTAGAACCGGGACACCGACCGTACTTC. The chain is built from TRBV4-1 and TRBJ2-4; D may be TRBD1 (6 bases). Germline V gene lookup returns CDR1 MGHRA and CDR2 YSYEKL. The CDR3 loop spans 13 amino acids. The germline V and J ends were trimmed by 4 bases and 15 bases, with 19 bases remaining between them.

This chain joins TRBV27 and TRBJ2-3; D uncertain. CDR1 is MNHEY and CDR2 is SMNVEV in the germline V gene (reference sequence). The germline V and J ends were trimmed by 5 bases and 4 bases, with 10 bases remaining between them. This CDR3 contains 13 residues. CDR3 bases: TGTGCCAGCAGTACCCGACCTTCAGATACGCAGTATTTT. Its translation: CASSTRPSDTQYF.

This chain uses TRBV6-2 or TRBV6-3 with TRBJ2-1, with TRBD1 as a possible D gene (6 bases). This CDR3 contains 14 residues. Germline V gene data show CDR1 as MNHEY and CDR2 as SVGEGT. V lost 2 bases and J 8 bases, leaving 13 bases between the germline ends. CDR3 bases: TGTGCCAGCAGTTACACGACAGGCCGGCATGAGCAGTTCTTC. It codes for CASSYTTGRHEQFF.

The rearrangement links TRBV2 to TRBJ2-7; tentatively, D is TRBD1 (5 bases). The germline CDR1 and CDR2 sequences are SNHLY and FYNNEI. Trimming left V 3 bases short and J 3 bases short, with 9 bases between. This CDR3 is built from 13 residues. Here the CDR3 reads CASSDRVVYEQYF. The CDR3 region has the DNA TGTGCCAGCAGTGACAGGGTAGTCTACGAGCAGTACTTC.

The chain uses TRBV5-1 and TRBJ2-5; D perhaps matches TRBD1 (5 bases). The J call may not be correct, given that the DNA end is closer to TRBJ2-7. Germline CDR1 is SGHRS and CDR2 is YFSETQ. This CDR3 has 13 residues. CDR3 DNA: TGCGCCAGCAGCTTGTCAGGGATCGGCGAGCAGTACTTC. Protein sequence: CASSLSGIGEQYF.

The chain has TRBV2 and TRBJ2-7; D is perhaps TRBD2 (5 bases). The CDR3 is made up of 15 amino acids. Trimming stripped 7 bases from V and 7 bases from J, with 23 bases between. Germline CDR1 SNHLY, CDR2 FYNNEI. The CDR3 reads CASKVREAQSGEQYF. The CDR3 DNA reads as TGTGCCAGCAAGGTACGCGAGGCGCAGTCGGGGGAGCAGTACTTC.

This chain's CDR3 is CASSQGGTSGAQYF. For the CDR3, the DNA is TGCGCCAGCAGCCAAGGGGGGACTAGTGGGGCGCAGTATTTT. This sequence joins TRBV4-1 and TRBJ2-3, with 8 bases aligning to TRBD2. The junction had 7 bases not matched to a gene; V was cut back by 1 base and J by 10 bases. Germline-derived CDR1 and CDR2 are MGHRA and YSYEKL. CDR3 length: 14 amino acids.

V gene TRBV4-1 combines with J gene TRBJ2-7; unclear D gene. Germline CDR1 MGHRA, CDR2 YSYEKL. This CDR3 has 14 residues. With 0 bases removed from V and 5 bases from J, the gap between germline ends came to 11 bases. The DNA for the CDR3 is TGCGCCAGCAGCCAAGATCTCGGTGAGAACGAGCAGTACTTC. It yields the protein CASSQDLGENEQYF.

The chain has TRBV4-2 and TRBJ2-3; no reliable D call. CDR3 length: 13 amino acids. Germline CDR1 LGHNA, CDR2 YNFKEQ. V lost 4 bases to trimming and J lost 4 bases, with 9 bases between them. The CDR3, as DNA: TGTGCCAGCAGCCGGCCGTTTGCAGATACGCAGTATTTT. It specifies CASSRPFADTQYF.